This record concerns one T cell receptor beta chain sequence. Its specificity is unknown. The sample originates from a study of T cell responses to AZD1222 COVID-19 vaccine. Study-wide results and caveats: Two doses of AZD1222 preceded a rise in Spike-specific TCR breadth and depth. Only after the peak T cell response were repertoires sampled.

TCRdb keeps only in-frame clones here, not all; method: immunoSEQ multiplex PCR. The sample includes 96,000 or so clones, about 89% of them seen just once. Germline V gene data show CDR1 as LNHNV and CDR2 as YYDKDF (reference sequence). V dropped 0 bases and J dropped 4 bases, with 7 bases sitting between them. The CDR3 length is 13 residues. The starting material was peripheral blood, obtained on day 0 of AZD1222 vaccination. The chain recombines TRBV15 with TRBJ2-7; tentative D call: TRBD2 (5 bases). This TCR was recovered from an adult in good health. The CDR3 DNA reads as TGTGCCACCAGCAGAGATCGCGGGTACGAGCAGTACTTC. Its translation is CATSRDRGYEQYF.